These 26 T cell receptor beta chains originate from one sample sequenced in a study of CD8 T cells in Susac syndrome. Reverse transcription used roughly 0.5 to 1 ug RNA and random hexamers. TCRdb re-derived calls from the immunoSEQ multiplex PCR reads in MiXCR, one entry per CDR3 protein. This table has around 280,000 distinct CDR3 sequences, under 95% appearing once. Sequenced sample: CD4+ T cells from PBMCs. These receptors all come from a human donor with multiple sclerosis.

The chain links TRBV19 to TRBJ1-5; D unclear. Trimming removed 5 bases from V and 1 base from J, with 9 bases in between. Germline V gene lookup returns CDR1 LNHDA and CDR2 SQIVND (reference sequence). The CDR3 has 14 amino acids. CDR3 coding DNA: TGTGCCAGTAGTCCCCTGGGGAGCAATCAGCCCCAGCATTTT. Amino acid sequence: CASSPLGSNQPQHF.

The chain has TRBV12-3 or TRBV12-4 and TRBJ2-2; the match to TRBD1 covers 8 bases. V trimming: 5 bases; J trimming: 10 bases; junction bases outside the gene matches: 6. CDR3 size: 13 residues. The CDR3 loop reads CASSNTQGEELFF. The CDR3 DNA follows: TGTGCCAGCAGTAATACACAGGGGGAGGAGCTGTTTTTT.

This chain uses TRBV29-1 with TRBJ2-1; TRBD2 matches 15 bases. This CDR3 is built from 15 residues. The trim removed 3 bases at V and 5 bases at J, leaving 2 bases unmatched. Germline V CDR1 and CDR2: SQVTM, ANQGSEA. The CDR3 here is CSVDGLAGGNNEQFF. CDR3 sequence (DNA): TGCAGCGTTGACGGACTAGCGGGGGGGAACAATGAGCAGTTCTTC.

The chain uses TRBV30 and TRBJ1-2, with a weak D call TRBD1 (5 bases). The CDR3 runs 16 residues. V lost 0 bases and J 6 bases, leaving 20 bases between the germline ends. The germline V gene has CDR1 GTSNPN and CDR2 SVGIG (reference sequence). The CDR3 spells CAWSVPEAGGGNGYTF. CDR3 DNA sequence: TGTGCCTGGAGTGTCCCCGAGGCCGGGGGGGGAAATGGCTACACCTTC. Filled out from reference TRBV30 and TRBJ1-2, the complete variable domain reads SQTIHQWPATLVQPVGSPLSLECTVEGTSNPNLYWYRQAAGRGLQLLFYSVGIGQISSEVPQNLSASRPQDRQFILSSKKLLLSDSGFYLCAWSVPEAGGGNGYTFGSGTRLTVV.

This sequence joins TRBV29-1 and TRBJ2-1; 8 bases align to TRBD2. The germline CDR1 and CDR2 sequences are SQVTM and ANQGSEA. The V and J ends lost 7 bases and 6 bases, in that order; junction bases with no gene match: 20. The CDR3 is made up of 17 amino acids. CDR3 sequence reads: CSARPHRSGGAGNEQFF. CDR3 nucleotide sequence: TGCAGCGCCAGGCCCCATCGAAGCGGGGGCGCGGGCAATGAGCAGTTCTTC.

V gene TRBV4-1 combines with J gene TRBJ1-1; 7 bases fit TRBD1. This CDR3 comprises 15 residues. V was pared by 4 bases and J by 0 bases, with 5 bases of the junction left unmatched. CDR1 is MGHRA and CDR2 is YSYEKL in the germline V gene. CDR3 nucleotide sequence: TGCGCCAGCAGCCCACCCGACAGGGTGAACACTGAAGCTTTCTTT. Its protein product is CASSPPDRVNTEAFF.

V gene TRBV5-4 combines with J gene TRBJ1-1; the D is unclear. Germline V gene data show CDR1 as SGHNT and CDR2 as YYREEE (reference sequence). The length of the CDR3 is 13 residues. V was cut by 4 bases and J by 1 base, with 8 bases left in between. The CDR3 loop reads CASSHERNTEAFF. The CDR3 DNA follows: TGTGCCAGCAGCCACGAGAGGAACACTGAAGCTTTCTTT.

There are a few counts of this clonotype. The V gene is TRBV6-6, the J gene TRBJ2-3; 14 nucleotides line up with TRBD2. In germline, CDR1 is MNHNY, CDR2 SVGAGI (reference sequence). The CDR3 length is 15 residues. V shed 7 bases and J 6 bases; nucleotides not matched to a gene: 6. In DNA, the CDR3 is TGTGCCAGCAACCCAAGGACTAGCGGGAGGGATACGCAGTATTTT. The encoded protein is CASNPRTSGRDTQYF.

The rearrangement joins TRBV19 to TRBJ1-2, with D possibly TRBD1 on 5 matching bases. Germline CDR1 reads LNHDA; CDR2 reads SQIVND (reference sequence). V shed 5 bases and J shed 8 bases, with 12 bases lying between them. The length of the CDR3 is 12 residues. This chain's CDR3 is CASSPGAGGYTF. The CDR3 nucleotides are TGTGCCAGTAGTCCTGGGGCGGGGGGCTACACCTTC.

A few counts support this clonotype. One end of the junction is discordant with germline, which a read error may explain. J is TRBJ2-1 and V is TRBV6-2 or TRBV6-3; possibly TRBD1 for D (5 bases). CDR3 length: 12 residues. Germline CDR1 reads MNHEY; CDR2 reads SVGEGT. The chain's CDR3 is CASSNDRSGRVF. The DNA for the CDR3 is TGTGCCAGCAGTAACGACAGATCAGGTAGAGTCTTC.

V usage is TRBV7-6 and J usage is TRBJ2-7; no definite D call. V was clipped by 1 base and J by 5 bases, with 6 bases between them. Per the germline V gene, CDR1 is SGHVS and CDR2 is FNYEAQ. This CDR3 region has 12 residues. DNA of the CDR3: TGTGCCAGCAGCTTAGACAAGCACGAGCAGTACTTC. The encoded protein is CASSLDKHEQYF.

V and J are TRBV29-1 and TRBJ2-2, with D hard to call. This CDR3 is built from 13 residues. The germline V gene has CDR1 SQVTM and CDR2 ANQGSEA. Trimming took 3 bases from V and 8 from J, leaving 13 bases between them. CDR3 loop: CSVDSHNSGELFF. In DNA form, the CDR3 reads TGCAGCGTTGATTCCCACAATTCAGGGGAGCTGTTTTTT.

This chain connects TRBV7-6 to TRBJ2-7; a weak D match, TRBD1 (7 bases). V was pared by 1 base and J by 7 bases, with 14 bases between. This CDR3 contains 14 residues. The germline V gene encodes CDR1 SGHVS and CDR2 FNYEAQ. The CDR3 region is CASSLGRGPKEQYF. DNA for the CDR3: TGTGCCAGCAGCTTAGGGAGGGGGCCTAAGGAGCAGTACTTC.

The V gene is TRBV5-1, the J gene TRBJ2-7, with no clear D. The germline V gene has CDR1 SGHRS and CDR2 YFSETQ. The CDR3 covers 15 residues. The ends were cut back, 4 bases at V and 2 bases at J, with 16 bases in the middle. The CDR3 DNA is TGCGCCAGCAGCCAATCCCCTCAAGGACCCTACGAGCAGTACTTC. Translation: CASSQSPQGPYEQYF.

CDR3 coding DNA: TGTGCCTGGAGTGAGACAGGGATTCGCGTCACCGGGGAGCTGTTTTTT. Its translation is CAWSETGIRVTGELFF. The rearrangement joins TRBV30 to TRBJ2-2; TRBD1 aligns across 7 bases. V lost 1 base, J lost 4 bases, and 9 bases stayed unmatched. CDR1 GTSNPN and CDR2 SVGIG come from the germline V gene (reference sequence). The CDR3 spans 16 residues.

This clonotype was observed once. An end of the junction differs from the germline gene, which may be a read error. The chain has TRBV19 and TRBJ1-5; a weak D match, TRBD1 (6 bases). This CDR3 contains 13 residues. Germline V gives CDR1 LNHDA, CDR2 SQIVND (reference sequence). In DNA form, the CDR3 reads TGTGCCAGTAGTGGGGGGGGCAATCGGCCCCAGCATTTT. This sequence encodes CASSGGGNRPQHF.

J is TRBJ2-1 and V is TRBV7-8; 10 bases are shared with TRBD2. The CDR3 is 14 residues long. The J segment lost 2 bases and the V segment lost 6 bases, leaving 1 base of the junction unmatched. Germline values: CDR1 SGHVS, CDR2 FQNEAQ. In nucleotides, the CDR3 is TGTGCCAGCAGACTAGCGGGAACCTACAATGAGCAGTTCTTC. It specifies CASRLAGTYNEQFF.

The chain joins TRBV30 to TRBJ2-3; either TRBD1 or TRBD2 may supply D (6 bases each). Trimming took off 4 bases at V and 5 bases at J, with 16 bases between the two ends. Germline V gene data show CDR1 as GTSNPN and CDR2 as SVGIG (reference sequence). The CDR3 length is 14 residues. CDR3 in DNA: TGTGCCTGGAATGGGGGGCAAGGCGGAGATACGCAGTATTTT. Protein product: CAWNGGQGGDTQYF.

The chain employs TRBV18 and TRBJ1-4; 7 nucleotides line up with TRBD1. CDR1 is KGHSH and CDR2 is LQKENI in the germline V gene. This CDR3 has 15 residues. V dropped 5 bases and J dropped 14; count of bases not matched to a gene: 17. DNA of the CDR3: TGTGCCAGCTCATCCCGGACAGGAACGGTAATGCGGCTGTTTTTT. This gives the protein CASSSRTGTVMRLFF.

The chain links TRBV20-1 to TRBJ1-2; D is unclear. The V end lost 1 base, the J end lost 7 bases, and 19 bases lay between the germline ends. Germline V gene lookup returns CDR1 DFQATT and CDR2 SNEGSKA (reference sequence). This CDR3 comprises 15 residues. The CDR3 loop is CSARALGSGGSGYTF. The CDR3 bases are TGCAGTGCTAGAGCCTTGGGAAGCGGAGGATCTGGCTACACCTTC.

The CDR3: CASSRTGKDEQYF. In nucleotides, the CDR3 is TGTGCCAGCAGCCGGACAGGGAAAGACGAGCAGTACTTC. The rearrangement links TRBV6-5 to TRBJ2-7, with 8 bases identical to TRBD1. Germline CDR1 is MNHEY and CDR2 is SVGAGI. The ends lost 6 bases at V and 5 bases at J; junction bases unmatched: 6. The CDR3 has 13 amino acids.

This chain uses TRBV29-1 with TRBJ1-1; 12 positions match TRBD1. Germline V gene lookup returns CDR1 SQVTM and CDR2 ANQGSEA. The CDR3 consists of 15 residues. V gave up 6 bases and J gave up 2 bases; unmatched junction bases: 7. The CDR3 DNA reads as TGCAGCGTCAGGGACAGGGGGCGACGTAACACTGAAGCTTTCTTT. It specifies CSVRDRGRRNTEAFF.

V and J are TRBV20-1 and TRBJ2-3; possible D gene TRBD2, 6 bases. V shed 1 base and J shed 3 bases, with 11 bases lying between them. Germline CDR1 and CDR2: DFQATT and SNEGSKA (reference sequence). CDR3 size: 14 residues. The chain's CDR3 is CSARVRGPTDTQYF. The CDR3 nucleotides read TGCAGTGCTAGAGTGCGGGGTCCTACAGATACGCAGTATTTT.

In nucleotides, the CDR3 is TGTGCCAGCAGCTTAGCGACGGGAACCAAACACCGGATTAGCAATCAGCCCCAGCATTTT. This gives the protein CASSLATGTKHRISNQPQHF. The chain links TRBV7-8 to TRBJ1-5; D remains unclear. The CDR3 runs 20 residues. Germline lookup yields CDR1 SGHVS and CDR2 FQNEAQ. V lost 0 bases and J lost 0, with 21 bases in between. The full variable domain, with the rest looked up from reference TRBV7-8 and TRBJ1-5, is GAGVSQSPRYKVAKRGQDVALRCDPISGHVSLFWYQQALGQGPEFLTYFQNEAQLDKSGLPSDRFFAERPEGSVSTLKIQRTQQEDSAVYLCASSLATGTKHRISNQPQHFGDGTRLSIL.

CDR3: CSAEGAQGYYNEQFF. The CDR3 nucleotides read TGCAGTGCTGAGGGGGCACAGGGGTACTACAATGAGCAGTTCTTC. The chain employs TRBV20-1 and TRBJ2-1; 7 bases line up with TRBD1. Trimming at V came to 5 bases and at J to 3 bases, leaving 10 bases not matched to a gene. Per germline, CDR1 DFQATT and CDR2 SNEGSKA (reference sequence). CDR3 length: 15 amino acids.

The rearrangement links TRBV19 to TRBJ2-5; 8 bases match TRBD2. Trimming cost V 7 bases and J 4 bases; bases outside gene matches: 8. Germline CDR1 is LNHDA and CDR2 is SQIVND (reference sequence). The CDR3 loop spans 14 amino acids. The CDR3 sequence is CASTPGGGRETQYF. The DNA of the CDR3 is TGTGCCAGTACACCTGGCGGGGGGAGAGAGACCCAGTACTTC.